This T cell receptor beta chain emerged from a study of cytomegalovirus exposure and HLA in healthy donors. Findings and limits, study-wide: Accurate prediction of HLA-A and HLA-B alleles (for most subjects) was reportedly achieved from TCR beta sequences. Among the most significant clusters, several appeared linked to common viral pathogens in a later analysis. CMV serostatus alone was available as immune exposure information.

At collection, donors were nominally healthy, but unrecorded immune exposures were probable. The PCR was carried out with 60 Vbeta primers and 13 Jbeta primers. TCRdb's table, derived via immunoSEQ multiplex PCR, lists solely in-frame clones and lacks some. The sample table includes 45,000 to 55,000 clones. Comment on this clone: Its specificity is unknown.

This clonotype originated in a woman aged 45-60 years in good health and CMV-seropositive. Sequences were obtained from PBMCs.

The CDR3 protein is CAWNGGGAYEQYF. The CDR3 nucleotides read TGTGCCTGGAATGGAGGCGGTGCCTACGAGCAGTACTTC. The chain uses TRBV30 and TRBJ2-7, with D possibly TRBD2 on 5 matching bases. The CDR3 extends over 13 amino acids. Looked up from germline, CDR1 is GTSNPN and CDR2 is SVGIG (reference sequence). Trimming shortened V by 4 bases and J by 2 bases, and 12 bases separated the two germline ends.